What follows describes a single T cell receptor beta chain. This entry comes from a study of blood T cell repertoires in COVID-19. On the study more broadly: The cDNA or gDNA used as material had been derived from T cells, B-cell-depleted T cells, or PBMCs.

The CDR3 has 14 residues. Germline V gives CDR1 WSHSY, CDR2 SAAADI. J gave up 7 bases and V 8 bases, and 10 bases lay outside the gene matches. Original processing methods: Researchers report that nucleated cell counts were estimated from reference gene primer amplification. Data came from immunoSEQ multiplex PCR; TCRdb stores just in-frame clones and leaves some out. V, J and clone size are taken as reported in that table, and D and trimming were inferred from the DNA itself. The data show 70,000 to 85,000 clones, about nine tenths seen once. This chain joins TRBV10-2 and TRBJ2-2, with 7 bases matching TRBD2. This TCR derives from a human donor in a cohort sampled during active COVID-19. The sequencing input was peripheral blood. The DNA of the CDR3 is TGCGCCAGCTTAGGCGGGAAGCGGGGCGGGGAGCTGTTTTTT. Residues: CASLGGKRGGELFF.